The next 23 T cell receptor beta chains were all read from a single sample in a study of blood T cell repertoires in COVID-19. Method: immunoSEQ multiplex PCR; TCRdb's copy keeps in-frame clones and lacks some. This table has around 150,000 clones, approximately 88% appearing once. Sequencing used peripheral blood. The receptors shown here come from a woman over 75 with active or convalescent COVID-19.

This chain uses TRBV27 with TRBJ1-4, with TRBD1 matching 10 bases. CDR3 length: 14 amino acids. J was trimmed by 7 bases and V by 8 bases; bases with no gene match: 7. From germline, CDR1 is MNHEY and CDR2 SMNVEV (reference sequence). DNA of the CDR3: TGTGCCAGCGGACTGACAGGGGGCTTTGAAAAACTGTTTTTT. Translating gives CASGLTGGFEKLFF.

The rearrangement links TRBV29-1 to TRBJ1-1, with D perhaps TRBD1 (5 bases). There are 13 residues in the CDR3. Germline CDR1 SQVTM, CDR2 ANQGSEA. With 7 bases removed from V and 2 bases from J, the gap between germline ends came to 14 bases. CDR3 in DNA: TGCAGCGGAATACAGGAGATAAACACTGAAGCTTTCTTT. This encodes CSGIQEINTEAFF.

This sequence joins TRBV5-6 and TRBJ2-1; perhaps TRBD1 as D (6 bases). V was clipped by 0 bases and J by 12 bases, with 16 bases between them. Per germline, CDR1 SGHDT and CDR2 YYEEEE. The CDR3 is 14 amino acids. The CDR3 sequence: CASSLGQSLGGQFF. CDR3 nucleotides: TGTGCCAGCAGCTTGGGACAGTCCCTAGGGGGGCAGTTCTTC.

The chain couples TRBV5-8 to TRBJ2-1; TRBD2 might be the D (5 bases). Per the germline V gene, CDR1 is SGHTS and CDR2 is YDEGEE. V was clipped by 7 bases and J by 8 bases, with 16 bases between them. The CDR3 length is 13 residues. The CDR3 protein is CASATWEQDEQFF. The CDR3 DNA sequence: TGTGCCAGCGCGACGTGGGAGCAAGATGAGCAGTTCTTC.

V gene TRBV27 combines with J gene TRBJ2-1; TRBD2 matches 8 bases. CDR1 is MNHEY and CDR2 is SMNVEV in the germline V gene (reference sequence). There are 17 residues in the CDR3. The V and J ends lost 5 bases and 0 bases, in that order; junction bases with no gene match: 9. Here the CDR3 DNA reads TGTGCCAGCAGTCCCGATCGGGGGGGTAGCTCCTACAATGAGCAGTTCTTC. Translating it yields CASSPDRGGSSYNEQFF.

This clone was recorded only once. The V and J genes are TRBV5-4 and TRBJ2-3; 8 bases map to TRBD1. Germline V CDR1 and CDR2: SGHNT, YYREEE (reference sequence). The CDR3 has 15 residues. The J segment lost 6 bases and the V segment lost 6 bases, leaving 12 bases of the junction unmatched. DNA for the CDR3: TGTGCCAGCAACGACAGGGGAGCCCCGATGGATACGCAGTATTTT. Translation: CASNDRGAPMDTQYF.

This chain connects TRBV30 to TRBJ1-1; 11 bases fit TRBD1. The CDR3 is 15 residues long. CDR1 is GTSNPN and CDR2 is SVGIG in the germline V gene (reference sequence). J lost 1 base, V lost 7 bases, and 8 bases had no gene match. In DNA form, the CDR3 reads TGTGCCTCCGGGACAGGGGGGCTAAGGAACACTGAAGCTTTCTTT. It yields the protein CASGTGGLRNTEAFF.

V and J are TRBV4-3 and TRBJ2-7; 12 bases map to TRBD2. J lost 2 bases, V lost 5 bases, and 7 bases had no gene match. Germline CDR1 is LGHNA and CDR2 is YSLEER. There are 16 residues in the CDR3. CDR3 in DNA: TGCGCCAGCAGCGTATCCGGGACTAGCGGGCCCTACGAGCAGTACTTC. Translation gives CASSVSGTSGPYEQYF.

The chain links TRBV5-1 to TRBJ1-2; D ambiguous. Deletions cut 0 bases from V and 3 bases from J, with 12 bases between. The germline V gene encodes CDR1 SGHRS and CDR2 YFSETQ. The CDR3 has 15 amino acids. In DNA, the CDR3 is TGCGCCAGCAGCTTGGTAATGGGAGGAGACTATGGCTACACCTTC. Translation gives CASSLVMGGDYGYTF.

The CDR3 is CASSIAPSGGNNEQFF. The CDR3 nucleotides read TGTGCCAGTAGTATAGCCCCTAGCGGGGGGAACAATGAGCAGTTCTTC. The rearrangement links TRBV19 to TRBJ2-1, with 11 bases identical to TRBD2. Losses at the gene ends were 1 base for V and 5 bases for J; bases not matched to a gene: 4. The CDR3 covers 16 residues. CDR1 is LNHDA, CDR2 SQIVND, per germline (reference sequence). The complete variable domain, with remaining parts taken from reference TRBV19 and TRBJ2-1, reads DGGITQSPKYLFRKEGQNVTLSCEQNLNHDAMYWYRQDPGQGLRLIYYSQIVNDFQKGDIAEGYSVSREKKESFPLTVTSAQKNPTAFYLCASSIAPSGGNNEQFFGPGTRLTVL.

The V gene is TRBV7-2, the J gene TRBJ1-1, with TRBD1 matching over 8 bases. Germline V gene data show CDR1 as SGHTA and CDR2 as FQGNSA. Losses at the gene ends were 5 bases for V and 1 base for J; bases not matched to a gene: 6. The CDR3 loop spans 15 amino acids. This CDR3 is CASSPTGATNTEAFF. CDR3 nucleotides: TGTGCCAGCAGCCCGACAGGGGCTACGAACACTGAAGCTTTCTTT.

The chain uses TRBV18 and TRBJ2-1; 15 bases are shared with TRBD2. Looked up from germline, CDR1 is KGHSH and CDR2 is LQKENI. The CDR3 runs 16 residues. V trimming: 3 bases; J trimming: 7 bases; junction bases outside the gene matches: 4. CDR3 loop: CASSPRTSGGVNEQFF. Written as DNA, the CDR3 is TGTGCCAGCTCACCCCGGACTAGCGGGGGGGTTAATGAGCAGTTCTTC.

This clone was observed once. The rearrangement links TRBV9 to TRBJ1-6, with 7 positions matching TRBD1. V lost 4 bases to trimming and J lost 0 bases; unmatched junction nucleotides: 7. The CDR3 covers 17 residues. Germline assignment: CDR1 SGDLS and CDR2 YYNGEE. CDR3 protein: CASSQETGTSYNSPLHF. In DNA form, the CDR3 reads TGTGCCAGCAGCCAAGAGACAGGGACCTCCTATAATTCACCCCTCCACTTT. Together with reference TRBV9 and TRBJ1-6, the CDR3 gives the full variable domain: DSGVTQTPKHLITATGQRVTLRCSPRSGDLSVYWYQQSLDQGLQFLIQYYNGEERAKGNILERFSAQQFPDLHSELNLSSLELGDSALYFCASSQETGTSYNSPLHFGNGTRLTVT.

CDR3 residues: CASSEVRSTDGYTF. CDR3 nucleotide sequence: TGTGCCAGCAGTGAAGTGCGGAGTACCGATGGCTACACCTTC. The chain employs TRBV2 and TRBJ1-2, with D unresolved. The CDR3 covers 14 residues. Looked up from germline, CDR1 is SNHLY and CDR2 is FYNNEI. Trimming took 1 base from V and 6 from J, leaving 12 bases between them.

The rearrangement joins TRBV29-1 to TRBJ2-7, with 7 bases identical to TRBD2. The V and J ends lost 4 bases and 4 bases, in that order; junction bases with no gene match: 4. Germline loops: CDR1 SQVTM, CDR2 ANQGSEA. The CDR3 loop spans 12 amino acids. CDR3 nucleotides: TGCAGCGTTGTTTCGGGGGGTTACGAGCAGTACTTC. As protein: CSVVSGGYEQYF.

The chain couples TRBV6-2 or TRBV6-3 to TRBJ1-5; D is ambiguous. V dropped 4 bases and J dropped 11 bases, with 12 bases sitting between them. From germline, CDR1 is MNHEY and CDR2 SVGEGT. This CDR3 spans 12 amino acids. The CDR3 is CASSFPQTTQHF. In DNA form, the CDR3 reads TGTGCCAGCAGTTTCCCACAAACGACCCAGCATTTT.

The V and J genes are TRBV30 and TRBJ2-1; possible D gene TRBD2, 7 bases. V lost 1 base to trimming and J lost 0 bases, with 19 bases between them. In germline, CDR1 is GTSNPN, CDR2 SVGIG (reference sequence). The CDR3 sequence is 18 residues long. The CDR3 sequence is CAWSASGRGSSSYNEQFF. In DNA form, the CDR3 reads TGTGCCTGGAGTGCCTCAGGGAGGGGGTCAAGCTCCTACAATGAGCAGTTCTTC. The whole variable domain, remainder taken from reference TRBV30 and TRBJ2-1, is SQTIHQWPATLVQPVGSPLSLECTVEGTSNPNLYWYRQAAGRGLQLLFYSVGIGQISSEVPQNLSASRPQDRQFILSSKKLLLSDSGFYLCAWSASGRGSSSYNEQFFGPGTRLTVL.

The chain recombines TRBV7-9 with TRBJ1-2, with 7 bases that match TRBD1. V lost 1 base and J lost 5; bases outside the gene matches: 7. This CDR3 spans 15 amino acids. Germline V gives CDR1 SEHNR, CDR2 FQNEAQ (reference sequence). CDR3 region: CASSLDRDREYGYTF. The CDR3 DNA sequence: TGTGCCAGCAGCTTAGATCGCGACAGGGAGTATGGCTACACCTTC.

The chain employs TRBV19 and TRBJ1-6; a weak D match, TRBD1 (6 bases). The CDR3 totals 15 residues. Germline values: CDR1 LNHDA, CDR2 SQIVND (reference sequence). Trimming pared 3 bases from V and 5 bases from J, leaving 11 bases between. CDR3 residues: CASSIPGHNNSPLHF. For the CDR3, the DNA is TGTGCCAGTAGTATTCCGGGACATAATAATTCACCCCTCCACTTT. Full variable domain (outside the CDR3, taken from reference TRBV19 and TRBJ1-6): DGGITQSPKYLFRKEGQNVTLSCEQNLNHDAMYWYRQDPGQGLRLIYYSQIVNDFQKGDIAEGYSVSREKKESFPLTVTSAQKNPTAFYLCASSIPGHNNSPLHFGNGTRLTVT.

The V call is TRBV14, the J call TRBJ2-5; D not resolved. The germline V and J ends were trimmed by 4 bases and 5 bases, with 8 bases remaining between them. There are 12 residues in the CDR3. Germline V gene data show CDR1 as SGHDN and CDR2 as FVKESK. The CDR3, as DNA: TGTGCCAGCAGCCCCAGCAGGGAGACCCAGTACTTC. Translating gives CASSPSRETQYF.

About this clone: One end of the junction varies from germline; a read error may be responsible. The CDR3 loop is CASSLEQTDRLNSPLHF. The DNA for the CDR3 is TGCGCCAGCAGTTTGGAGCAGACGGACAGGCTTAATTCACCCCTCCACTTT. This chain links TRBV5-1 with TRBJ1-6; 7 bases are shared with TRBD1. This CDR3 has 17 residues. Looked up from germline, CDR1 is SGHRS and CDR2 is YFSETQ. Supplemented by reference TRBV5-1 and TRBJ1-6, the full variable domain reads KAGVTQTPRYLIKTRGQQVTLSCSPISGHRSVSWYQQTPGQGLQFLFEYFSETQRNKGNFPGRFSGRQFSNSRSEMNVSTLELGDSALYLCASSLEQTDRLNSPLHFGNGTRLTVT.

This chain links TRBV7-8 with TRBJ2-1; D may be TRBD2 (6 bases). The CDR3 is made up of 15 amino acids. Germline assignment: CDR1 SGHVS and CDR2 FQNEAQ. Deletions cut 1 base from V and 2 bases from J, with 9 bases between. Here the CDR3 DNA reads TGTGCCAGCAGCTTAGAAGGAGGGCCCTACAATGAGCAGTTCTTC. Translated: CASSLEGGPYNEQFF.

The V gene is TRBV3-1 (or the pseudogene TRBV3-2), the J gene TRBJ2-7, with a weak D call TRBD2 (5 bases). Germline-derived CDR1 and CDR2 are LGHDT and YNNKEL (reference sequence). The CDR3 loop spans 14 amino acids. With 1 base removed from V and 5 bases from J, the gap between germline ends came to 12 bases. Written as DNA, the CDR3 is TGTGCCAGCAGCCAAGGGAGCGAGGGTCACGAGCAGTACTTC. Protein: CASSQGSEGHEQYF.